This T cell receptor beta chain emerged from a study of long-term antiretroviral therapy in people with HIV. Sequencing used immunoSEQ v3.0 at survey level. Produced via immunoSEQ multiplex PCR; TCRdb's table is partial and in-frame only. The sample includes 30,000 to 40,000 clones, 70% to 90% seen only once; the top ten take about 11%. Germline-derived CDR1 and CDR2 are SGHTA and FQGTGA. The CDR3 is 16 residues long. With 5 bases removed from V and 2 bases from J, the gap between germline ends came to 15 bases. The sample was unsorted PBMCs, taken 2.2 years after starting antiretroviral therapy. The gene calls are TRBV7-3 and TRBJ2-2, with D perhaps TRBD2 (5 bases). This clonotype was obtained from a man aged 18 to 29 with HIV. The DNA for the CDR3 is TGTGCCAGCAGCCAGACCCGGACTGCAAACACCGGGGAGCTGTTTTTT. The encoded protein is CASSQTRTANTGELFF.